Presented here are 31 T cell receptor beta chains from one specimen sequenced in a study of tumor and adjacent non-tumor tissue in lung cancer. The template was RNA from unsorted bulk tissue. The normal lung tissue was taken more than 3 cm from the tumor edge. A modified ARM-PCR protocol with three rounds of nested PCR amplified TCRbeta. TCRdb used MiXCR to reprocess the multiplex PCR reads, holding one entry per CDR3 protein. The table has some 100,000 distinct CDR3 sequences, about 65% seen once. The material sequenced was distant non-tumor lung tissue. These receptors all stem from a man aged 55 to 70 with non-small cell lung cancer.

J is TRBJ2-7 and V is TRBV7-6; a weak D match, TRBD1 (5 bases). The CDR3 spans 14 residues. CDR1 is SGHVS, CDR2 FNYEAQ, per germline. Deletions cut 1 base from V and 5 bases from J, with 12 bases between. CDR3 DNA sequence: TGTGCCAGCAGCTTAGATCCAGGGTCGCACGAGCAGTACTTC. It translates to CASSLDPGSHEQYF.

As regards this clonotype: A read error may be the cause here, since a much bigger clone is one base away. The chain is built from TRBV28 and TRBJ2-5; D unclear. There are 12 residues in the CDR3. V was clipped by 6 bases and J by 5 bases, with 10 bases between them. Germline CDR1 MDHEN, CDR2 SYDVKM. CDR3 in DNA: TGTGCCAGCAGCAGGAACGTGGAGACCCAGTACTTC. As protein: CASSRNVETQYF.

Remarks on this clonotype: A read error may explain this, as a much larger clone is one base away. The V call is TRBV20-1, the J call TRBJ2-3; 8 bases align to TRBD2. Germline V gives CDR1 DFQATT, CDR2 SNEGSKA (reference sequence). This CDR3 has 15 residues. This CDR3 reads CSARPAGAGTDTRYF. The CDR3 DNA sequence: TGCAGTGCTCGCCCAGCGGGAGCGGGCACAGATACGCGGTATTTT.

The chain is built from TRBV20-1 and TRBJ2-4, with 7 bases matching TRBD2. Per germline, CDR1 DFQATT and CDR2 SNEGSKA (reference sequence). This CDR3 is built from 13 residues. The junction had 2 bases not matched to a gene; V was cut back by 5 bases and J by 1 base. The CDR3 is CSAGGGAKNIQYF. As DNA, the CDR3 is TGCAGTGCTGGGGGGGGGGCCAAAAACATTCAGTACTTC.

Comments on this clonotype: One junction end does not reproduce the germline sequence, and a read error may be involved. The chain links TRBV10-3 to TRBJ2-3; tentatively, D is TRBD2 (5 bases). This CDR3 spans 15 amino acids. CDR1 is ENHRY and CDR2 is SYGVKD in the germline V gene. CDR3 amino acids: CAISSAGSSTDTQYF. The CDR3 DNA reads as TGTGCAATCAGTAGCGCAGGAAGTAGCACAGATACGCAGTATTTT.

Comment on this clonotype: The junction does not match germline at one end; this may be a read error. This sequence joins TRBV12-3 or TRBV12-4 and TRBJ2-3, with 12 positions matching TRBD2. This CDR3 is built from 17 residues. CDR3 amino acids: CASSLASRTSGTDRQYF. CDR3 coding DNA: TGTGCCAGCAGTTTAGCCTCCCGGACTAGCGGGACAGATAGGCAGTATTTT.

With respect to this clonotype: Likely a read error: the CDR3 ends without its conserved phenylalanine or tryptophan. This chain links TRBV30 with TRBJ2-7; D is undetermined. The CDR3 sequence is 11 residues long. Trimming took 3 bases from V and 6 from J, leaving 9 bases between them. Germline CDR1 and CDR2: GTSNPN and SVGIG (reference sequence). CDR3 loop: CAWSTEAEQYY. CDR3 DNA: TGTGCCTGGAGCACCGAGGCCGAGCAGTACTAC.

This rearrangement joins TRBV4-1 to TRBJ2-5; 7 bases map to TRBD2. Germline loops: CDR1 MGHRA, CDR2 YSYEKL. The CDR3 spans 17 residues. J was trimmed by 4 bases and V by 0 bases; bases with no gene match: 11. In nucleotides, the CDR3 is TGCGCCAGCAGCCAAGACTGGTGGGAGGGACTCCGAGAGACCCAGTACTTC. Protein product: CASSQDWWEGLRETQYF.

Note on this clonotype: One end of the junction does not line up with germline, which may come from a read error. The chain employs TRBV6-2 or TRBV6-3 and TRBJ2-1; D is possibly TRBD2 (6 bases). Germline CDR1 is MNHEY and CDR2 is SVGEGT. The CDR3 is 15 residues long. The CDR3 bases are TGTACCAGCAGCTCGGGAGTGAACTCTCAGGATGAGCAATTCTTC. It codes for CTSSSGVNSQDEQFF.

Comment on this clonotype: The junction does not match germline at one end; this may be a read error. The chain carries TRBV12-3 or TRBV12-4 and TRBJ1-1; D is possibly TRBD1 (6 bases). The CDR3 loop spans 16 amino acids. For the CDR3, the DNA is TGTGGCAGCAGTTTCGCAGGGGCTGGGATCGCTACTGAAGCTTTCTTT. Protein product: CGSSFAGAGIATEAFF.

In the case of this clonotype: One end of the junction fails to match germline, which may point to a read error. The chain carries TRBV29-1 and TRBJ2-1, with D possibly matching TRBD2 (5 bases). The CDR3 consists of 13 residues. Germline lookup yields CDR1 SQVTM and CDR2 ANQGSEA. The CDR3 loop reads CSAVLVGAAEEFF. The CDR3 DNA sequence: TGTAGCGCTGTTCTAGTGGGAGCGGCTGAGGAGTTCTTC.

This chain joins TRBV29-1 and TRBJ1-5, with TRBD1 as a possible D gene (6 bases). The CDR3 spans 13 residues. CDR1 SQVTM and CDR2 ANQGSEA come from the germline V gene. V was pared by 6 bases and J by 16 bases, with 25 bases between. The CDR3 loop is CSVRQDRNQLQHF. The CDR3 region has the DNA TGCAGCGTGCGACAGGACCGCAATCAGCTCCAACATTTT.

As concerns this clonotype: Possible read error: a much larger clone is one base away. The CDR3 reads CASTGNIYNVQFF. The CDR3 DNA reads as TGTGCCAGCACCGGCAACATTTACAATGTGCAGTTCTTC. V is TRBV6-1 and J is TRBJ2-1; D gene unclear. The V gene's germline CDR1 is MNHNS and CDR2 SASEGT. CDR3 length: 13 amino acids.

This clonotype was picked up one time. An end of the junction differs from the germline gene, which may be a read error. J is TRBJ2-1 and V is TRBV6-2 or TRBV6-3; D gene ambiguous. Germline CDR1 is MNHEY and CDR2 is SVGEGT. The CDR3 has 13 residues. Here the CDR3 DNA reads TGTGCCAGTAGCCTCCGCTTAGACGGTGAGCTGTTCTTC. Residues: CASSLRLDGELFF.

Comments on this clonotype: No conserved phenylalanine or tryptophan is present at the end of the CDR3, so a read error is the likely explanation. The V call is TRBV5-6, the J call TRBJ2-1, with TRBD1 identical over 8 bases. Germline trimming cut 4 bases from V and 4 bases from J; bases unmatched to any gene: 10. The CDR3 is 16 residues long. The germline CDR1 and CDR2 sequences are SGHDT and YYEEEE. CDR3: CASSPGQGRYYNEQFL. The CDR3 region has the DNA TGTGCCAGCAGCCCCGGACAGGGAAGGTATTACAATGAGCAGTTCCTC.

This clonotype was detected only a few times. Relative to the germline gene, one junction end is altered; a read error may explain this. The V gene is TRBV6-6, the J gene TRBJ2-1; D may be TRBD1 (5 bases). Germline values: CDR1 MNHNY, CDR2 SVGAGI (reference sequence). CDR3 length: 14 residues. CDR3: CACSYGPGRNEQFF. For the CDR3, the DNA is TGTGCCTGCAGTTACGGTCCAGGGCGGAATGAGCAGTTCTTC.

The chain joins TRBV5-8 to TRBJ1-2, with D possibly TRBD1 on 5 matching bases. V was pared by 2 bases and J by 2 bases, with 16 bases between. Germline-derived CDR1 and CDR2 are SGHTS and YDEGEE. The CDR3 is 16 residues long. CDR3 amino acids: CASSLRSGRLNYGYTF. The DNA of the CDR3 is TGTGCCAGCAGCTTAAGGTCAGGGAGGTTGAACTATGGCTACACCTTC.

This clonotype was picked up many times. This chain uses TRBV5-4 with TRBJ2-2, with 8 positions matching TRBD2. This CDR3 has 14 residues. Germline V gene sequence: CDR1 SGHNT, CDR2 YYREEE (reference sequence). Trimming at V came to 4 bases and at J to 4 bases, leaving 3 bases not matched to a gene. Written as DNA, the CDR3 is TGTGCCAGCAGCGCCGGGACTAGCACCGGGGAGCTGTTTTTT. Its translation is CASSAGTSTGELFF.

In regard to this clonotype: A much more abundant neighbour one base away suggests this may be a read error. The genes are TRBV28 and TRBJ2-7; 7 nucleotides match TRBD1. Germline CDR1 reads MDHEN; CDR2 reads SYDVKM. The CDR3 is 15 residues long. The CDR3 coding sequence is TGTGCCAGGAGTTCACCGGGACAGAAGAATTACGAGCAGTACTTC. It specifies CARSSPGQKNYEQYF.

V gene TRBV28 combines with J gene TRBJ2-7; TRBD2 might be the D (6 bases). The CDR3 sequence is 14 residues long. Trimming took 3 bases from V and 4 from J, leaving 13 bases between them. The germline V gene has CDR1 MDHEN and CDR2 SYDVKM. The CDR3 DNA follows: TGTGCCAGCAGTTTGACGGCTAGCGTGTACGAGCAGTACTTC. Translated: CASSLTASVYEQYF.

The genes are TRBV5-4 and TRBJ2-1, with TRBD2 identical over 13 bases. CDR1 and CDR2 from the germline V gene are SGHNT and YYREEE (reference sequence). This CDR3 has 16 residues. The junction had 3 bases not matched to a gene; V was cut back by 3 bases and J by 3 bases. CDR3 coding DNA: TGTGCCAGCAGCTCGGGACTAGCGGGAATCTACAATGAGCAGTTCTTC. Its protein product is CASSSGLAGIYNEQFF.

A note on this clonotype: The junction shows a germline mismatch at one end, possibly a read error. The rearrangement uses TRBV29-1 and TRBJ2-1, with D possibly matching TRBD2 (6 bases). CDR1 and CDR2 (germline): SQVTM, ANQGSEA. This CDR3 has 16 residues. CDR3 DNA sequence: TGCGGCGTGGAATCTCTAGCGCCGAGCTCCTATAATGAGCAGTTCTTC. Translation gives CGVESLAPSSYNEQFF.

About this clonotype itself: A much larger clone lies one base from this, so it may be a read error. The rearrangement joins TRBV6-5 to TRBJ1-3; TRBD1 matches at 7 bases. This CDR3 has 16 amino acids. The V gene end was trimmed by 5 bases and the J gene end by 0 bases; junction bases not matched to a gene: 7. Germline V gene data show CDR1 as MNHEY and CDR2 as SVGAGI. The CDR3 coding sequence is TGTGCCAGCAGTAAATCCGGGACAGTCTCTGGAAACACCATATATTTT. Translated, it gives CASSKSGTVSGNTIYF.

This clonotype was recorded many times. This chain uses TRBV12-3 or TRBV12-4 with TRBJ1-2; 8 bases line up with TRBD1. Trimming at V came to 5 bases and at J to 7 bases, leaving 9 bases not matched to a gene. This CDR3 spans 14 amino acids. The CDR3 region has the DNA TGTGCCAGCAGTACCCAGACAGGGGTGGGTGGCTACACCTTC. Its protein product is CASSTQTGVGGYTF.

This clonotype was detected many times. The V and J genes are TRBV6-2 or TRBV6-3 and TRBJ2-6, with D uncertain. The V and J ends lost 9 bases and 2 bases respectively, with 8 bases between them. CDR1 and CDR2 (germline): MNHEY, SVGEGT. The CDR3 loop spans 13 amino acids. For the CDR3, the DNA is TGTGCCAGTGCCCAGACTGGGGCCAACGTCCTGACTTTC. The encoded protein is CASAQTGANVLTF.

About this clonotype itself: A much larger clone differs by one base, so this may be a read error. The CDR3 spells CAWDPGQGLTEASF. CDR3 sequence (DNA): TGTGCCTGGGATCCGGGACAGGGATTAACTGAAGCTTCCTTT. The chain uses TRBV30 and TRBJ1-1, with 9 bases fitting TRBD1. The CDR3 is 14 residues long. The germline gives CDR1 GTSNPN, CDR2 SVGIG (reference sequence).

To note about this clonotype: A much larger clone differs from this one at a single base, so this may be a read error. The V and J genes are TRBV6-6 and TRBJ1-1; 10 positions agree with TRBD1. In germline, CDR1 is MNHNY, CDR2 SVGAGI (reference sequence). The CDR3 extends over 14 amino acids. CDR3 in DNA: TGTGCCAGCAGTACCCTGGGACAGGGGACTGAAACTTTCTTT. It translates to CASSTLGQGTETFF.

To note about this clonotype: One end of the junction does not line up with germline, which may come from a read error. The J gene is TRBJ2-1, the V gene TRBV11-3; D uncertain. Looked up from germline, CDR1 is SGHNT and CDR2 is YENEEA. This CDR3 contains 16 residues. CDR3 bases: TGTGCCTGCAGCTTAGATCCGATGAACTCCTACAATGAGCAGTTCTTC. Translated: CACSLDPMNSYNEQFF.

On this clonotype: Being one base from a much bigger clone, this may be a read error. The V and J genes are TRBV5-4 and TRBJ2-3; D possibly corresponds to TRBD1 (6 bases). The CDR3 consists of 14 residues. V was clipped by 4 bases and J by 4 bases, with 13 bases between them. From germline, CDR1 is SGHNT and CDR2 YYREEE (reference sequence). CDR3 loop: CASSIDRCADTQYF. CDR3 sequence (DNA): TGTGCCAGCAGCATAGACAGGTGTGCAGATACGCAGTATTTT.

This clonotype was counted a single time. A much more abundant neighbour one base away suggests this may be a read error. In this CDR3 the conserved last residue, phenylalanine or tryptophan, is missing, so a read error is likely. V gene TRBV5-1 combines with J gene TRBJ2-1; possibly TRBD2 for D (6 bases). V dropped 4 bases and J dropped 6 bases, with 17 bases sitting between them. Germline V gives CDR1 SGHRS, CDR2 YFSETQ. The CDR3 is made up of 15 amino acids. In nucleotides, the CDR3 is TGCGCCAGCAGCCTAGCGAGTAGAGGCTTCAATGAGCAGTTCTAC. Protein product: CASSLASRGFNEQFY.

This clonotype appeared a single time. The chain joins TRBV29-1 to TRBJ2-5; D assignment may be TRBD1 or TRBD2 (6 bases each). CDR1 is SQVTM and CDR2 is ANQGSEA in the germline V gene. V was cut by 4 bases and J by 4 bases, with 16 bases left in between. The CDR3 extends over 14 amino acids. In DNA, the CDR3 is TGCAGCGTTGTAGACCGGGGGCAGGGAGAGACCCAGTACTTC. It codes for CSVVDRGQGETQYF.